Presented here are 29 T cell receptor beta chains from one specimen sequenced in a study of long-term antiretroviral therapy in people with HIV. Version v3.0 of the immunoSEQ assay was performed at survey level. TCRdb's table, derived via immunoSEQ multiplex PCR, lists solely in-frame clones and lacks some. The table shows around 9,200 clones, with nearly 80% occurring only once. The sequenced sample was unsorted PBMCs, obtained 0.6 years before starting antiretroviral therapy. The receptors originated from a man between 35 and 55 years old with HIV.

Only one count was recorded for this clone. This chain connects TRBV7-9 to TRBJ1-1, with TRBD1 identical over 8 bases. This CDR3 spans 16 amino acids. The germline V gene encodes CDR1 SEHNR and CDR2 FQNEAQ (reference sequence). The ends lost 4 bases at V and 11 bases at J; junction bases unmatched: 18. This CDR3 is CASSSPRQGPGYEAFF. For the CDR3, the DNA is TGTGCCAGCAGCTCTCCCCGACAGGGGCCGGGTTACGAGGCTTTCTTT.

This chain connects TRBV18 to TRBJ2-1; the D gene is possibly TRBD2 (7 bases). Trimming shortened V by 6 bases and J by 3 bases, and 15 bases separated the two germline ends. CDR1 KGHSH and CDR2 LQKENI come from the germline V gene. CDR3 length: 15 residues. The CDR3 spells CASSPPRGGYNEQFF. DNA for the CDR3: TGTGCCAGCTCGCCTCCGAGGGGGGGCTACAATGAGCAGTTCTTC.

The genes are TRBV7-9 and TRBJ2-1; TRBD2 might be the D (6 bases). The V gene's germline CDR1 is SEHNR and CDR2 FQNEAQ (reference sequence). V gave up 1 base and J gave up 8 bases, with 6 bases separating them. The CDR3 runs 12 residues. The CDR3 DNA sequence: TGTGCCAGCAGCTTAGGGGAGGATGAGCAGTTCTTC. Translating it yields CASSLGEDEQFF.

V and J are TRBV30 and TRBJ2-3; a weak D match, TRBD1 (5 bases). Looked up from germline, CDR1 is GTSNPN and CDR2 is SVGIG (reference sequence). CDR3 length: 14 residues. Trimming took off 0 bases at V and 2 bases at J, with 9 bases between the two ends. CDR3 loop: CAWSVGAFTDTQYF. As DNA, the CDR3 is TGTGCCTGGAGTGTAGGGGCCTTCACAGATACGCAGTATTTT.

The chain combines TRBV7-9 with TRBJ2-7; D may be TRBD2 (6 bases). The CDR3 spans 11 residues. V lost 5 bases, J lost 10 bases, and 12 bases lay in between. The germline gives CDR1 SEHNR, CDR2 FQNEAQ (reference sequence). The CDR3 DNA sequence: TGTGCCAGCAGCCTTCAGGAGGGTCAGTACTTC. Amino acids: CASSLQEGQYF.

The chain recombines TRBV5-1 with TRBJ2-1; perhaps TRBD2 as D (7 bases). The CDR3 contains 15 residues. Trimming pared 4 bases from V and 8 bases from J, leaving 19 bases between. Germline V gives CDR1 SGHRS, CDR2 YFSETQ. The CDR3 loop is CASSQQGGRADEQFF. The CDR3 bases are TGCGCCAGCAGCCAACAGGGAGGGCGGGCGGATGAGCAGTTCTTC.

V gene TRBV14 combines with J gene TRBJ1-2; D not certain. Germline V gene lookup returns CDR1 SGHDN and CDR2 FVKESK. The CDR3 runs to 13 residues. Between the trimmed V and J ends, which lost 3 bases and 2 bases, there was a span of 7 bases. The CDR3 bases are TGTGCCAGCAGCCAGGAAATCAACTATGGCTACACCTTC. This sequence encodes CASSQEINYGYTF.

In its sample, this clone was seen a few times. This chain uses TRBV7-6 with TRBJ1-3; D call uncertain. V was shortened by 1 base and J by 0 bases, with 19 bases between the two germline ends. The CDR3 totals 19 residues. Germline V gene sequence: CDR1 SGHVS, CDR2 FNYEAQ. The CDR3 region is CASSLEVRENGHSGNTIYF. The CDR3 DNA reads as TGTGCCAGCAGCTTAGAAGTGAGGGAAAACGGCCACTCTGGAAACACCATATATTTT.

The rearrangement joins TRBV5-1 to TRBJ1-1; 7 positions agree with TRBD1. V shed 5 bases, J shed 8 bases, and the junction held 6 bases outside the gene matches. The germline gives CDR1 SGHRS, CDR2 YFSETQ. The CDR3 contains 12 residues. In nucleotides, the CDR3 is TGCGCCAGCAGAATAGGGACAGCCGAAGCTTTCTTT. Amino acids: CASRIGTAEAFF.

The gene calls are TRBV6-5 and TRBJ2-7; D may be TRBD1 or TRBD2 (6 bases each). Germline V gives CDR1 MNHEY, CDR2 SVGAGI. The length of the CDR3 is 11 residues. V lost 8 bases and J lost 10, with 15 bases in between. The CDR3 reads CASLRGGTQYF. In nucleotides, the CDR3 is TGTGCCAGCCTACGGGGCGGGACACAGTACTTC.

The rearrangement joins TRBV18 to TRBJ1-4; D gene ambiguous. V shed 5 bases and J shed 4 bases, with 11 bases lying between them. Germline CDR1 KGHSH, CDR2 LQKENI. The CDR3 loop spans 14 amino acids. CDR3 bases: TGTGCCAGCTCAGAGGGCCAGATTAATGAAAAACTGTTTTTT. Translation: CASSEGQINEKLFF.

In nucleotides, the CDR3 is TGTGCCAGCAGCGTAGGTCAGGGGAACTATGGCTACACCTTC. Translation gives CASSVGQGNYGYTF. The chain joins TRBV9 to TRBJ1-2; the D gene is possibly TRBD1 (6 bases). V lost 0 bases to trimming and J lost 2 bases, with 8 bases between them. Germline CDR1 is SGDLS and CDR2 is YYNGEE. The CDR3 is 14 residues long.

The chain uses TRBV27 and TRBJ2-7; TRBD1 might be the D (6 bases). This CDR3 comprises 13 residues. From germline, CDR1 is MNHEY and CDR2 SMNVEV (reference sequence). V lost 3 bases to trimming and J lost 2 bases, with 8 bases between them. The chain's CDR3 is CASSLTGAYEQYF. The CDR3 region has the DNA TGTGCCAGCAGTTTGACAGGCGCCTACGAGCAGTACTTC.

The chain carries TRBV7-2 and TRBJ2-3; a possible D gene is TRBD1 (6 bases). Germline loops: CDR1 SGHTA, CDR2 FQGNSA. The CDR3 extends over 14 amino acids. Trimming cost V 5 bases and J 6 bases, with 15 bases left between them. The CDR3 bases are TGTGCCAGCAGCACGACTTTTCAGGGGGATACGCAGTATTTT. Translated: CASSTTFQGDTQYF.

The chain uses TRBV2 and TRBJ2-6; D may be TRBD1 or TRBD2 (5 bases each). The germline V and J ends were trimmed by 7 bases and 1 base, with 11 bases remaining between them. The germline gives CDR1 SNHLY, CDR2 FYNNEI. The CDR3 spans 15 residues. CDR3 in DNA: TGTGCCAGCACCCCGGGGCGTTCTGGGGCCAACGTCCTGACTTTC. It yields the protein CASTPGRSGANVLTF.

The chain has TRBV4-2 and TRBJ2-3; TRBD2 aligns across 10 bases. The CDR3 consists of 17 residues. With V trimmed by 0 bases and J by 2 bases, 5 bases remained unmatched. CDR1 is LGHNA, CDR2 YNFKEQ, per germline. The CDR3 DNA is TGTGCCAGCAGCCAAGATGCAGCGGGGGGGATCACAGATACGCAGTATTTT. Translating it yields CASSQDAAGGITDTQYF.

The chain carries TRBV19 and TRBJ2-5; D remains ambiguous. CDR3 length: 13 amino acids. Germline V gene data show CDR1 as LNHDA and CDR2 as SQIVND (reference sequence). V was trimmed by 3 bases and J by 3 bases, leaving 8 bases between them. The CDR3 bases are TGTGCCAGTAGTATCTGGCAGAAAGAGACCCAGTACTTC. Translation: CASSIWQKETQYF.

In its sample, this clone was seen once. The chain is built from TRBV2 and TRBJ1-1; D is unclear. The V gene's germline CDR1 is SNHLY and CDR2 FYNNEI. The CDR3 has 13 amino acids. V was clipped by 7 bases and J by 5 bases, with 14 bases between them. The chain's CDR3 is CASTSRGNTEAFF. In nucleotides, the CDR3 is TGTGCCAGCACCTCTCGGGGAAATACTGAAGCTTTCTTT.

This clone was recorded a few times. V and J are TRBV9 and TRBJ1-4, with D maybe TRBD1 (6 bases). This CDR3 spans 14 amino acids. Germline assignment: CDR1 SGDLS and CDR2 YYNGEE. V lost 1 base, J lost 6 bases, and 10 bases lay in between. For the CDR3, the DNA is TGTGCCAGCAGCGTACGGGCAGGGGATGAAAAACTGTTTTTT. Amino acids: CASSVRAGDEKLFF.

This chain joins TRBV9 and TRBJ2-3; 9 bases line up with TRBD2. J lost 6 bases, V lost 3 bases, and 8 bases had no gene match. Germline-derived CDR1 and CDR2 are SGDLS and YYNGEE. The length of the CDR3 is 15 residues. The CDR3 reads CASSASGGPGDTQYF. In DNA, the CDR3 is TGTGCCAGCAGCGCGAGCGGGGGGCCAGGGGATACGCAGTATTTT.

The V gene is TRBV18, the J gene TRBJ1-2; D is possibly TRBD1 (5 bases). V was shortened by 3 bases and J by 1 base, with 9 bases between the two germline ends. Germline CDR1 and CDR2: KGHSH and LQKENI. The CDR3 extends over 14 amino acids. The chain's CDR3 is CASSPTQDNYGYTF. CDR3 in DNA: TGTGCCAGCTCACCGACACAGGATAACTATGGCTACACCTTC.

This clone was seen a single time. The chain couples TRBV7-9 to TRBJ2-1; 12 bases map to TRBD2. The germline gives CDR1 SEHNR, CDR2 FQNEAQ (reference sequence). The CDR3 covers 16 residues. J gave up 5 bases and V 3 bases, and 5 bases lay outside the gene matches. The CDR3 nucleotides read TGTGCCAGCAGCTTCCTAGCGGGGGGGCCCAACAATGAGCAGTTCTTC. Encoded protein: CASSFLAGGPNNEQFF.

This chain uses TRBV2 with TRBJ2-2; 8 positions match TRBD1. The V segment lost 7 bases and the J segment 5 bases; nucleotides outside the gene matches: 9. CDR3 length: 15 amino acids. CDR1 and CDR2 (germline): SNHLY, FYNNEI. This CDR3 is CASTSGTGATGELFF. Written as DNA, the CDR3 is TGTGCCAGCACCTCCGGGACAGGAGCTACCGGGGAGCTGTTTTTT.

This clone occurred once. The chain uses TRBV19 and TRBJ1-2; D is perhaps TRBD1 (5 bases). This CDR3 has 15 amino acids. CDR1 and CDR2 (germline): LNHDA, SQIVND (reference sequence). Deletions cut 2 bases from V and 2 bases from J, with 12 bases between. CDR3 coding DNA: TGTGCCAGTAGTATAACAGCAGCAGGGAACTATGGCTACACCTTC. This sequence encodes CASSITAAGNYGYTF.

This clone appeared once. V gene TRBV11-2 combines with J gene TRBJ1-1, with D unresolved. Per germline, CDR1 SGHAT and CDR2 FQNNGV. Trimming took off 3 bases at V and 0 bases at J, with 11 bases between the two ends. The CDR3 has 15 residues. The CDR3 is CASSLGGELNTEAFF. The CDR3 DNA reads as TGTGCCAGCAGCTTGGGCGGGGAGTTGAACACTGAAGCTTTCTTT.

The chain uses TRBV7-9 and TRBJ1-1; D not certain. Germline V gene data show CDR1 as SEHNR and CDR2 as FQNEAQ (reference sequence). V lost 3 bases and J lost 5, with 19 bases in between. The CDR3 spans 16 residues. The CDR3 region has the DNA TGTGCCAGCAGCTTCCCCCCGGCAGGAGGCCTTACTGAAGCTTTCTTT. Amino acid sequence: CASSFPPAGGLTEAFF. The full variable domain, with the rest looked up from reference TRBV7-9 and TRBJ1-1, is DTGVSQNPRHKITKRGQNVTFRCDPISEHNRLYWYRQTLGQGPEFLTYFQNEAQLEKSRLLSDRFSAERPKGSFSTLEIQRTEQGDSAMYLCASSFPPAGGLTEAFFGQGTRLTVV.

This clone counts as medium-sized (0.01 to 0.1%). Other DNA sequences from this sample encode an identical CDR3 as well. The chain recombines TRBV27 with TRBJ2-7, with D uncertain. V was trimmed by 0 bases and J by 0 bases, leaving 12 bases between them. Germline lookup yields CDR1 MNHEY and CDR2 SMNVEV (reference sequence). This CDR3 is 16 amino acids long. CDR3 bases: TGTGCCAGCAGTTTATCCGGCAGATTGAGCTCCTACGAGCAGTACTTC. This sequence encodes CASSLSGRLSSYEQYF.

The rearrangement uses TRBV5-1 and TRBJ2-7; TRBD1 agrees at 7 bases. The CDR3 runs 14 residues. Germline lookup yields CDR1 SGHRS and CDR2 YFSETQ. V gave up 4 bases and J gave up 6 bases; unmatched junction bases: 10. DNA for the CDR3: TGCGCCAGCAGCGACCTGACAGGGTTCGGCGAGCAGTACTTC. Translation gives CASSDLTGFGEQYF.

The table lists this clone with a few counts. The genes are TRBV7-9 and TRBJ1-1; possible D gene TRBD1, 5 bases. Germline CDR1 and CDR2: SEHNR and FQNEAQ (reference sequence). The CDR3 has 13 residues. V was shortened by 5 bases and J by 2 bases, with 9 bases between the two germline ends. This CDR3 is CASSKTDNTEAFF. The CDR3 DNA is TGTGCCAGCAGCAAGACAGACAACACTGAAGCTTTCTTT.